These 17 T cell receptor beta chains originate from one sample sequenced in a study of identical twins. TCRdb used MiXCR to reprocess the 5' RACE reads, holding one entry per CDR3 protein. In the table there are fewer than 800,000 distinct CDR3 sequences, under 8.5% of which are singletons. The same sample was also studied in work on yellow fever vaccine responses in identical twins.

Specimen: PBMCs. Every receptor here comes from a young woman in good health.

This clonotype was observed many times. CDR3 bases: TGTGCCAGCAGCTTAGTAGAAAGCCACCAGTACTTC. Residues: CASSLVESHQYF. The V call is TRBV7-9, the J call TRBJ2-5, with D unclear. Germline CDR1 reads SEHNR; CDR2 reads FQNEAQ (reference sequence). Trimming cost V 1 base and J 10 bases, with 10 bases left between them. The CDR3 has 12 residues.

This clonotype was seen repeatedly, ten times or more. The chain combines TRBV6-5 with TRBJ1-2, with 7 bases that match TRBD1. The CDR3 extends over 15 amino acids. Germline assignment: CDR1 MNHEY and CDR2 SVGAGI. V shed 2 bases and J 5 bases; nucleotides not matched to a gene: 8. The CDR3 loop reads CASSYGGTEIYGYTF. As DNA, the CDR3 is TGTGCCAGCAGTTACGGGGGGACAGAGATTTATGGCTACACCTTC.

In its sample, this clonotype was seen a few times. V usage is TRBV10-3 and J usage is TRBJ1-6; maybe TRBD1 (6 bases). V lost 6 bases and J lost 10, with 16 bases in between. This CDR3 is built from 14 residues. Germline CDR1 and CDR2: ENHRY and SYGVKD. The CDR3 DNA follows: TGTGCCATCAGGGACAGTGGCGGGGAATCACCCCTCCACTTT. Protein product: CAIRDSGGESPLHF.

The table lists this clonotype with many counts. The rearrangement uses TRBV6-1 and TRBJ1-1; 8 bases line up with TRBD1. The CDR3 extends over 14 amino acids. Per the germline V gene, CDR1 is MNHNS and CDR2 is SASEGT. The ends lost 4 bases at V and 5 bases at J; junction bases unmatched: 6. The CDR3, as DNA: TGTGCCAGCAGTGCCCAGGGGGCGCGGACTGAAGCTTTCTTT. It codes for CASSAQGARTEAFF.

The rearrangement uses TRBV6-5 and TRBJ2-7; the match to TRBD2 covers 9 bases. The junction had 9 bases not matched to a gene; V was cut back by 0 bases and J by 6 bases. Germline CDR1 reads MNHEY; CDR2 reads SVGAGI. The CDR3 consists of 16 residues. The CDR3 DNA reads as TGTGCCAGCAGTTACTCGGGGGTGATAGCGGGAGTCGAGCAGTACTTC. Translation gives CASSYSGVIAGVEQYF.

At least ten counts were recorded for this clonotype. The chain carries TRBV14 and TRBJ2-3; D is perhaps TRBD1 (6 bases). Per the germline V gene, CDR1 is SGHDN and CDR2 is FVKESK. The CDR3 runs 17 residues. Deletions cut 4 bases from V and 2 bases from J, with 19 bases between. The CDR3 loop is CASSPPGGRGITDTQYF. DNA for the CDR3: TGTGCCAGCAGCCCTCCCGGAGGCAGGGGAATCACAGATACGCAGTATTTT.

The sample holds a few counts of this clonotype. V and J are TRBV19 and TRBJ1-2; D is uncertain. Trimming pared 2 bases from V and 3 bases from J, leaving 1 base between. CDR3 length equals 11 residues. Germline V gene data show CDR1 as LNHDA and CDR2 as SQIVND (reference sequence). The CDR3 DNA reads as TGTGCCAGTAGTATACACTATGGCTACACCTTC. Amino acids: CASSIHYGYTF. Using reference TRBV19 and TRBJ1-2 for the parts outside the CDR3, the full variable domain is DGGITQSPKYLFRKEGQNVTLSCEQNLNHDAMYWYRQDPGQGLRLIYYSQIVNDFQKGDIAEGYSVSREKKESFPLTVTSAQKNPTAFYLCASSIHYGYTFGSGTRLTVV.

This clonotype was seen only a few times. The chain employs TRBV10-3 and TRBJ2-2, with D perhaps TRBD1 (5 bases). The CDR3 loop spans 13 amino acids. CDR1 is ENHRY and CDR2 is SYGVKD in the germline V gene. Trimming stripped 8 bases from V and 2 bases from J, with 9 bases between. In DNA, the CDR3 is TGTGCCATCGGCAGGGTAAACACCGGGGAGCTGTTTTTT. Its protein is CAIGRVNTGELFF.

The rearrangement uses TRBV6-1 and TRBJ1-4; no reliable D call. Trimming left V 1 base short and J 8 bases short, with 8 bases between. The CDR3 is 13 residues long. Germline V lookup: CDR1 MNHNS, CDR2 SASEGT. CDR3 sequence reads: CASSEGVREKLFF. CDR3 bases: TGTGCCAGCAGTGAAGGGGTTCGGGAAAAACTGTTTTTT.

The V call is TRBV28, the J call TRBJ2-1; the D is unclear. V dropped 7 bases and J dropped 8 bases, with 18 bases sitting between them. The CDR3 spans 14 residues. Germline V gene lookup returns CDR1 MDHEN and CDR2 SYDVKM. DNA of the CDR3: TGTGCCAGCACCCTGCCGACCCTGGGGTATGAGCAGTTCTTC. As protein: CASTLPTLGYEQFF.

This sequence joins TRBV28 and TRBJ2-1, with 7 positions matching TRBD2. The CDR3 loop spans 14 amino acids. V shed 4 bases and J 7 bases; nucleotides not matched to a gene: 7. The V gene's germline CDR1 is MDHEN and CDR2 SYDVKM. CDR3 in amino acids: CASSSFAGANEQFF. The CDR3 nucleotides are TGTGCCAGCAGTTCTTTCGCGGGAGCAAATGAGCAGTTCTTC.

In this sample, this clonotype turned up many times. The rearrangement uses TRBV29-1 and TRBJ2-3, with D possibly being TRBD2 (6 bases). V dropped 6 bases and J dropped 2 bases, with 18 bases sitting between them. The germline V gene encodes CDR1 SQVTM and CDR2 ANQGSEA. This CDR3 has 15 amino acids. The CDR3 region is CSVAQRRGNTDTQYF. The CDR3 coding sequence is TGCAGCGTCGCTCAGCGGAGGGGCAACACAGATACGCAGTATTTT.

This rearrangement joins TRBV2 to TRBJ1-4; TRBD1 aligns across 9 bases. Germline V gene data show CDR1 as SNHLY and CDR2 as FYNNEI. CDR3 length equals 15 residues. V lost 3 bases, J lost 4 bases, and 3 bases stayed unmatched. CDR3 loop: CASSDLGQGNEKLFF. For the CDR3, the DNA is TGTGCCAGCAGTGATCTGGGACAGGGTAATGAAAAACTGTTTTTT.

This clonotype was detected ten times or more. This CDR3 reads CASSDRTPAEQYF. Written as DNA, the CDR3 is TGTGCCAGCAGCGACAGGACTCCTGCAGAGCAGTACTTC. V gene TRBV27 combines with J gene TRBJ2-7, with D tentatively TRBD1 (6 bases). The germline CDR1 and CDR2 sequences are MNHEY and SMNVEV (reference sequence). The CDR3 has 13 amino acids. The V gene lost 6 bases and the J gene lost 7 bases, with 16 bases spanning the gap.

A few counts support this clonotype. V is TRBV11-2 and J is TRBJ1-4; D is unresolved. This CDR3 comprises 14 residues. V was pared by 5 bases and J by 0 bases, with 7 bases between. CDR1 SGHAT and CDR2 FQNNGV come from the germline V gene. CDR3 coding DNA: TGTGCCAGCAGCCAACACGCAACTAATGAAAAACTGTTTTTT. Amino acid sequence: CASSQHATNEKLFF.

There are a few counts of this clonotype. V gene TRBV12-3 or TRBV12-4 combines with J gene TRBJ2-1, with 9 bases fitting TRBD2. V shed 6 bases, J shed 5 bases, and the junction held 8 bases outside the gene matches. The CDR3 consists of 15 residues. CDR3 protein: CASSHGLAGNNEQFF. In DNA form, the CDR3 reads TGTGCCAGCAGCCACGGGCTAGCGGGAAACAATGAGCAGTTCTTC.

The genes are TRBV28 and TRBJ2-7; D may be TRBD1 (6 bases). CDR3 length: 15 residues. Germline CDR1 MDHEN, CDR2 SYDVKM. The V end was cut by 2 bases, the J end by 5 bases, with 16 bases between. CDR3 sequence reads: CASSLILAGDNEQYF. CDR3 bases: TGTGCCAGCAGTTTAATTTTGGCAGGGGATAACGAGCAGTACTTC.